Presented here are 5 T cell receptor beta chains from one specimen sequenced in a study of T cell responses to AZD1222 COVID-19 vaccine. Sequencing used immunoSEQ multiplex PCR; TCRdb keeps in-frame clones, though not all of them. The sample carries 130,000 to 150,000 clones, approximately 85% recorded once. The sample was peripheral blood, taken on day 0 of MenACWY control vaccination. The source is an adult in good health.

This chain joins TRBV11-2 and TRBJ2-3; 10 nucleotides agree with TRBD2. This CDR3 spans 14 amino acids. CDR1 is SGHAT, CDR2 FQNNGV, per germline. Losses at the gene ends were 1 base for V and 6 bases for J; bases not matched to a gene: 1. The chain's CDR3 is CASSLATSGDTQYF. DNA for the CDR3: TGTGCCAGCAGCTTAGCGACTAGCGGGGATACGCAGTATTTT.

The genes are TRBV24-1 and TRBJ2-2, with 7 positions matching TRBD1. The germline gives CDR1 KGHDR, CDR2 SFDVKD. The CDR3 sequence is 17 residues long. The V and J ends lost 3 bases and 6 bases, in that order; junction bases with no gene match: 12. The CDR3 loop is CATSDMGKGGSAGELFF. CDR3 coding DNA: TGTGCCACCAGTGATATGGGAAAAGGGGGCAGCGCCGGGGAGCTGTTTTTT.

V is TRBV9 and J is TRBJ1-1; no definite D call. Germline values: CDR1 SGDLS, CDR2 YYNGEE. The CDR3 covers 13 residues. V was clipped by 4 bases and J by 6 bases, with 13 bases between them. The CDR3 region is CASSLSGGSEAFF. The CDR3, as DNA: TGTGCCAGCAGCCTCTCTGGAGGCTCTGAAGCTTTCTTT. Looking up the rest from reference TRBV9 and TRBJ1-1 gives the full variable domain: DSGVTQTPKHLITATGQRVTLRCSPRSGDLSVYWYQQSLDQGLQFLIQYYNGEERAKGNILERFSAQQFPDLHSELNLSSLELGDSALYFCASSLSGGSEAFFGQGTRLTVV.

The table lists this clone with a count of one. This chain joins TRBV24-1 and TRBJ1-2; possibly TRBD1 for D (5 bases). Trimming stripped 1 base from V and 7 bases from J, with 9 bases between. This CDR3 region has 13 residues. CDR1 and CDR2 from the germline V gene are KGHDR and SFDVKD. CDR3 in DNA: TGTGCCACCAGTGATTTCCAGGGAGCTGGCTACACCTTC. This gives the protein CATSDFQGAGYTF.

V gene TRBV19 combines with J gene TRBJ2-3; the D is unclear. Germline V lookup: CDR1 LNHDA, CDR2 SQIVND (reference sequence). V gave up 5 bases and J gave up 6 bases, with 12 bases separating them. CDR3 length: 13 amino acids. CDR3 in amino acids: CASSDRLQDTQYF. The CDR3, as DNA: TGTGCCAGTAGTGACCGCCTCCAGGATACGCAGTATTTT. The full variable domain, completed using reference TRBV19 and TRBJ2-3, is DGGITQSPKYLFRKEGQNVTLSCEQNLNHDAMYWYRQDPGQGLRLIYYSQIVNDFQKGDIAEGYSVSREKKESFPLTVTSAQKNPTAFYLCASSDRLQDTQYFGPGTRLTVL.